The T cell receptor (beta chain) under discussion was sequenced for a study of T cell responses to AZD1222 COVID-19 vaccine. Study-wide context: Analysis merged second doses at about 4 or about 12 weeks. Study-wide results and limits: Sampling captured repertoires only after the peak T cell response. Spike regions recognized by vaccine-associated CD4 TCRs spanned the protein, led by 160-218 and 743-854. Receipt of two AZD1222 doses was followed by a rise in Spike-specific TCR breadth and depth.

This clone appeared once. Its antigen is not identified. This table comes from immunoSEQ multiplex PCR, and its TCRdb copy is limited to in-frame clones, with some not included. Here the sample spans under 95,000 clones, approximately 88% being singletons. The specimen comprised peripheral blood, sampled on day 0 of AZD1222 vaccination. The TCR comes from an adult in good health.

As DNA, the CDR3 is TGTGCCAGCAGTGGGGGGTTCACTGAAGCTTTCTTT. Protein: CASSGGFTEAFF. The chain links TRBV27 to TRBJ1-1; D is possibly TRBD1 (5 bases). The germline V and J ends were trimmed by 5 bases and 4 bases, with 8 bases remaining between them. Germline loops: CDR1 MNHEY, CDR2 SMNVEV (reference sequence). This CDR3 has 12 amino acids.